The clone carrying this T cell receptor (beta chain) has a handful of counts. Its antigen remains unidentified. The investigators sampled blood at baseline, at cycle 4 day 1, and at cycle 7 day 1. With V trimmed by 1 base and J by 6 bases, 5 bases remained unmatched. Germline CDR1 and CDR2: LGHNT and FRNRAP. The CDR3 length is 16 residues. Clones were read by immunoSEQ multiplex PCR, and TCRdb kept only the in-frame ones, dropping some. In the table there are 25,000 to 30,000 clones, 85% to 90% of which are singletons. This specimen belongs to a study of OX40 agonist ivuxolimab in advanced cancers. Overall study: Hepatocellular carcinoma, melanoma, renal cell or head and neck cancer affected the dose-escalation patients.

Findings and limits, study-wide: Among the least clonally expanded were partial responders at 0.1-3.0 mg/kg. At 0.1 to 3.0 mg/kg and by week 6, CD4+ and CD8+ T cells in the blood had expanded clonally.

The chain is built from TRBV12-5 and TRBJ2-1; 11 positions agree with TRBD2. This clonotype was sampled from an adult with an advanced solid tumor such as melanoma, head and neck, liver or kidney cancer. Sequencing was performed on CD4+ or CD8+ T cells sorted from blood, taken in a trial of the OX40 agonist ivuxolimab. The CDR3: CASGLGIAGGLNEQFF. In nucleotides, the CDR3 is TGTGCTAGTGGTTTGGGCATAGCGGGGGGGCTCAATGAGCAGTTCTTC.